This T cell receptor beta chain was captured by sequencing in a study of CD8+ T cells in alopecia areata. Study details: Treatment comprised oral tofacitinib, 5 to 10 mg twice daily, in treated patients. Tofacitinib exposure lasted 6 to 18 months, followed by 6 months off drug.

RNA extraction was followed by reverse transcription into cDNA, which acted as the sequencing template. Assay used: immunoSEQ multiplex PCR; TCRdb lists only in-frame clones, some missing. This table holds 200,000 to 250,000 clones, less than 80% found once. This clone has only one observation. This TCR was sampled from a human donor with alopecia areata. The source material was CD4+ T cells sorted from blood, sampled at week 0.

The CDR3 DNA reads as TGCGCCAGCAGCCATTCGGTTGGGTACCAAGAGACCCAGTACTTC. It translates to CASSHSVGYQETQYF. This sequence joins TRBV4-1 and TRBJ2-5; D ambiguous. The V gene's germline CDR1 is MGHRA and CDR2 YSYEKL. The CDR3 contains 15 residues. V lost 3 bases to trimming and J lost 0 bases, with 11 bases between them.